A selection of T cell receptor beta chains follows, all from one sample in a study of T cell repertoires in cytomegalovirus infection. The antigens for these receptors are not known. TCRdb passed the reads through MiXCR, listing each CDR3 protein once. The sample holds over 100,000 distinct CDR3 sequences, about 9.5% seen once. Sequenced input: PBMCs, sequenced either directly or after in vitro stimulation (not recorded which). All receptors come from a human donor in good health (CMV status not recorded). Some clones in this sample may be carry-over from other donors' samples. CDR3s include the opening cysteine and the closing phenylalanine or tryptophan. D genes are given only for firm matches. A row's size may be missing; if present it is once, few, many or a size class.

D gene,J gene,V gene,clone size,CDR3 protein,CDR3 DNA
-,TRBJ2-1,TRBV12-3/TRBV12-4,many,CASSLWSEQFF,TGTGCCAGCAGCCTCTGGAGCGAGCAGTTCTTC
-,TRBJ1-5,TRBV19,many,CASSIGRGGNQPQHF,TGTGCCAGTAGTATCGGCAGGGGAGGCAATCAGCCCCAGCATTTT
TRBD1,TRBJ1-2,TRBV4-1,-,CASSQEGQGVWNYGYTF,TGCGCCAGCAGCCAGGAAGGACAGGGAGTATGGAACTATGGCTACACCTTC
TRBD2,TRBJ2-1,TRBV7-9,many,CASSSRVARGRSGSYNEQFF,TGTGCCAGCAGCTCCCGGGTGGCGCGCGGGAGAAGTGGGTCCTACAATGAGCAGTTCTTC
-,TRBJ1-1,TRBV7-9,many,CASTPNVDEAFF,TGTGCCAGCACCCCAAATGTGGATGAAGCTTTCTTT
TRBD1,TRBJ1-5,TRBV15,-,CATSPGGNQPQHF,TGTGCCACCAGCCCAGGGGGAAATCAGCCCCAGCATTTT
-,TRBJ1-2,TRBV4-3,-,CASSQESQGYGYTF,TGCGCCAGCAGCCAAGAATCGCAGGGCTATGGCTACACCTTC
-,TRBJ2-1,TRBV7-6,few,CASSLVVGAYNEQFF,TGTGCCAGCAGCTTAGTAGTCGGGGCGTACAATGAGCAGTTCTTC
-,TRBJ1-1,TRBV13,-,CASSLMAVNTEAFF,TGTGCCAGCAGCTTAATGGCGGTGAACACTGAAGCTTTCTTT
TRBD2,TRBJ2-1,TRBV5-1,-,CASSLSGDSYNEQFF,TGCGCCAGCAGCTTAAGCGGGGACTCCTACAATGAGCAGTTCTTC
TRBD2,TRBJ2-1,TRBV4-3,-,CASSQVSLAGGYNEQFF,TGCGCCAGCAGCCAAGTATCCCTAGCGGGAGGGTACAATGAGCAGTTCTTC
-,TRBJ2-3,TRBV6-2/TRBV6-3,-,CASSKRILQKPDTQYF,TGTGCCAGCAGTAAAAGGATACTTCAAAAGCCTGATACGCAGTATTTT
-,TRBJ1-1,TRBV11-3,many,CASSLGGSGEAFF,TGTGCCAGCAGCTTAGGTGGGTCGGGGGAAGCTTTCTTT
TRBD1,TRBJ2-2,TRBV5-4,few,CASIDAGQGPGELFF,TGTGCCAGCATCGATGCAGGACAGGGTCCCGGGGAGCTGTTTTTT
-,TRBJ1-1,TRBV6-1,-,CASSEAHSLGAFF,TGTGCCAGCAGTGAAGCGCACAGCCTCGGGGCTTTCTTT
TRBD1,TRBJ2-7,TRBV5-1,-,CASSTGQGGGEQYF,TGCGCCAGCAGCACCGGACAGGGTGGGGGCGAGCAGTACTTC
-,TRBJ1-6,TRBV7-9,many,CASSLRGSGSPLHF,TGTGCCAGCAGCTTACGGGGCTCGGGATCACCCCTCCACTTT
-,TRBJ1-2,TRBV11-3,many,CASSPGREDYGYTF,TGTGCCAGCAGCCCCGGTCGGGAGGACTATGGCTACACCTTC
-,TRBJ1-1,TRBV28,many,CASRGQNGQTKFMNTEAFF,TGTGCCAGCAGAGGACAAAACGGACAGACGAAGTTCATGAACACTGAAGCTTTCTTT
-,TRBJ2-2,TRBV7-9,many,CASSLASGTGELFF,TGTGCCAGCAGCTTAGCGAGCGGCACCGGGGAGCTGTTTTTT
-,TRBJ2-1,TRBV29-1,many,CSVAFMTVNNEQFF,TGCAGCGTTGCTTTCATGACAGTCAACAATGAGCAGTTCTTC
-,TRBJ2-1,TRBV10-3,many,CAISDILGIGSSYNEQFF,TGTGCCATCAGTGATATTTTGGGTATCGGGAGCTCCTACAATGAGCAGTTCTTC
TRBD1,TRBJ1-5,TRBV6-6,few,CASGIQGAGQPQHF,TGTGCCAGCGGTATACAGGGGGCAGGTCAGCCCCAGCATTTT
TRBD2,TRBJ2-1,TRBV29-1,many,CSVVGTSGRAYEQFF,TGCAGCGTCGTCGGGACTAGCGGGAGGGCGTATGAGCAGTTCTTC
-,TRBJ1-3,TRBV7-9,few,CASSVRGNTIYF,TGTGCCAGCAGCGTACGAGGAAACACCATATATTTT
-,TRBJ2-1,TRBV12-3/TRBV12-4,once,CASSSPGATNVQFF,TGTGCCAGCAGTTCCCCGGGAGCTACCAATGTGCAGTTCTTC
-,TRBJ1-1,TRBV7-2,many,CASSSGRGVAFF,TGTGCCAGCAGCTCGGGACGGGGAGTAGCTTTCTTT
TRBD1,TRBJ2-4,TRBV19,few,CASSPRTGRNIQYF,TGTGCCAGTAGTCCCCGGACAGGGAGGAACATTCAGTACTTC
-,TRBJ2-6,TRBV19,many,CAGSDSSSGANVLTF,TGTGCCGGCTCGGACTCGAGCTCTGGGGCCAACGTCCTGACTTTC
-,TRBJ1-1,TRBV19,-,CASSIGQVLMNTEAFF,TGTGCCAGTAGTATAGGGCAGGTCCTCATGAACACTGAAGCTTTCTTT
-,TRBJ2-7,TRBV28,few,CASSSGPSYEQYF,TGTGCCAGCAGTTCCGGGCCGTCCTACGAGCAGTACTTC
-,TRBJ2-3,TRBV27,-,CASSLSVRGRGSDTQYF,TGTGCCAGCAGTTTATCTGTGAGGGGGAGGGGCTCAGATACGCAGTATTTT
-,TRBJ1-2,TRBV12-3/TRBV12-4,-,CASSTRTNYYGYTF,TGTGCCAGCAGTACCCGGACAAACTACTATGGCTACACCTTC
TRBD1,TRBJ2-5,TRBV7-3,many,CASSLLGTGQETQYF,TGTGCCAGCAGCTTACTCGGGACAGGCCAAGAGACCCAGTACTTC
-,TRBJ2-5,TRBV12-3/TRBV12-4,-,CASTQAALAQETQYF,TGTGCCAGCACCCAAGCGGCCCTAGCCCAAGAGACCCAGTACTTC